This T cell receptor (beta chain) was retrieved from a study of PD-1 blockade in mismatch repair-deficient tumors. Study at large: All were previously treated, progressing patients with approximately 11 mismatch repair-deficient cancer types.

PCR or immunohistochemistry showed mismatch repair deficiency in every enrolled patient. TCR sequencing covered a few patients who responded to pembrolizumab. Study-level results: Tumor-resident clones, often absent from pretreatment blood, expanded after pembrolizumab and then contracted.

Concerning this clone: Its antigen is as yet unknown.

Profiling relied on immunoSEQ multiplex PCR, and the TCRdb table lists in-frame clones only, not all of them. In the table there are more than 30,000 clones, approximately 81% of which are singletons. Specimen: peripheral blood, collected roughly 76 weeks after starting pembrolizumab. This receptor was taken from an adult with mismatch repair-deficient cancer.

CDR3 in DNA: TGTGCCAGCAGCTTAACGGGACATCTCCAAGAGACCCAGTACTTC. The encoded protein is CASSLTGHLQETQYF. The chain uses TRBV11-1 and TRBJ2-5; D perhaps matches TRBD1 (6 bases). The CDR3 is made up of 15 amino acids. CDR1 is SGHAT and CDR2 is FQDESV in the germline V gene (reference sequence). V dropped 2 bases and J dropped 1 base, with 11 bases sitting between them.